This TCR beta chain was profiled in a study of blood T cells in healthy people across ages. For this clonotype: The junction shows a germline mismatch at one end, possibly a read error.

The length of the CDR3 is 15 residues. The germline V gene has CDR1 SGHRS and CDR2 YFSETQ. For the second PCR, which ran for about 6 to 11 cycles, a sample-barcoded 5' primer and a J-beta primer mix were used. Each CDR3 protein gets one entry after TCRdb re-called the 5' RACE reads with MiXCR. The data hold approximately 780,000 distinct CDR3 sequences, with roughly 25% observed a single time. This sample also appeared in a second study, on T cells of mothers and their children.

V and J are TRBV5-1 and TRBJ1-3, with 9 bases aligning to TRBD1. The sequence derives from a boy between 5 and 17 years old in good health. The sequenced sample consisted of blood. CDR3 sequence reads: CASSLLGGQGNTTYF. The CDR3 DNA reads as TGCGCCAGCAGCCTCCTCGGGGGACAGGGAAACACCACATATTTT.